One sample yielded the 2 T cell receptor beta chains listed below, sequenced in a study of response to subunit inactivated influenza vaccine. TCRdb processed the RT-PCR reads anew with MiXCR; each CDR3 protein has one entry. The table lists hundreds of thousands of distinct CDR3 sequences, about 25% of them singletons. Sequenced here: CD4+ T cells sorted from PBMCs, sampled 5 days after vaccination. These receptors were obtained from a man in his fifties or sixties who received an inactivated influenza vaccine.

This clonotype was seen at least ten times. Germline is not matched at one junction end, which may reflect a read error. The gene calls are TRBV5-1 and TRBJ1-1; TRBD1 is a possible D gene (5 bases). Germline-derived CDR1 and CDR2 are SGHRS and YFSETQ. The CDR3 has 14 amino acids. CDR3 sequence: CASSLGGMNTEAFF. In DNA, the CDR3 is TGTGCCAGCTCACTCGGGGGGATGAACACTGAAGCTTTCTTT. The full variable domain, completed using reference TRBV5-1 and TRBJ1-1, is KAGVTQTPRYLIKTRGQQVTLSCSPISGHRSVSWYQQTPGQGLQFLFEYFSETQRNKGNFPGRFSGRQFSNSRSEMNVSTLELGDSALYLCASSLGGMNTEAFFGQGTRLTVV.

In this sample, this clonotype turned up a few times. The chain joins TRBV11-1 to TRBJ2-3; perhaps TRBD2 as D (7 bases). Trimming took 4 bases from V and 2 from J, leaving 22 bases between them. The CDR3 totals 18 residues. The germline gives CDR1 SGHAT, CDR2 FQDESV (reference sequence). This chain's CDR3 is CASSSPMGGLLITDTQYF. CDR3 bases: TGTGCCAGCAGCTCACCGATGGGGGGGCTCCTCATCACAGATACGCAGTATTTT.